This T cell receptor beta chain was sequenced in a study of identical twins listed by TCRdb under 2016. Background on the whole study: To test whether fetal clonotypes persist, this study deep-sequenced TCR alpha and beta repertoires from monozygotic twins, from unrelated adults of various ages, and from cord blood. To rule out contamination, the twin experiments were replicated at different times with different library preparation protocols. The research as a whole found: Abundant cord blood beta clonotypes had fewer insertions, young adult naive repertoires showed a similar but weaker trend, and memory repertoires showed no such trend. Invariant T cells such as MAIT and iNKT could partly confound zero-insertion analyses, although diverse VJ usage argued against such confounding for most clonotypes. Because the same donors could not be followed over many years, the conclusions relied on cross-sectional statistical analysis. Out-of-frame TCR alpha sharing in monozygotic twins was systematically underestimated by recombination models, whereas sharing between unrelated individuals was in agreement with the recombination models. Compared with coincidental sharing between unrelated individuals, out-of-frame TCR alpha sequences shared between twins showed an excess of sequences with low generation probability. Excess twin sharing in beta out-of-frame sequences was weaker because fewer shared sequences lowered the signal-to-noise ratio.

The method was 5' RACE. Sequencing instrument: Illumina HiSeq 2000. A universal primer binding site was introduced by template switching, and a unique molecular identifier was present in the final cDNA, enabling accurate counting of TCR cDNA molecules. Specific primers in the conserved constant-segment region were used to synthesize first-strand cDNA for TCR alpha and beta chains. To control for contamination, every cDNA library carried two barcodes: a SMART-Mk sample barcode plus Illumina barcodes. TruSeq adapter sequences along with Illumina sample barcodes were introduced in two successive PCR steps. The TCR alpha and beta cDNA libraries were sequenced on the Illumina HiSeq platform using custom primers. As for the authors' bioinformatics: MiGEC was used to process raw reads and extract unique molecular identifiers, and MiXCR was used to find CDR3 positions. Recombination models were inferred per individual with the repgenHMM and IGoR tools using an EM algorithm. Shared clonotypes were analyzed with the tcR package in R, and sharing was normalized by the product of cloneset sizes. To study raw recombination without the effects of thymic and clonal selection, out-of-frame nonproductive sequences were analyzed. TCRdb cleaned the public reads at Q25 with fastp, built clones with MiXCR and kept in-frame beta chains. Every distinct CDR3 protein forms one entry, paired with its most common genes and DNA. None of the V and J calls come from the authors' own analysis; TCRdb made them. This sample lists about 190,000 distinct CDR3 sequences; 15% were detected once. Around 40% of the sample is in the top ten clones.

The germline V gene provides CDR1 MNHNS and CDR2 SASEGT. V and J lose 6 bases and 2 bases, and a span of 16 bases separates them. Including cysteine and phenylalanine, the CDR3 has 15 amino acids. The sequence is cut down to CDR3 DNA, 45 bases in frame from base 1. Points on this clonotype: Its antigen is still unknown. The record has no base qualities; no much larger clone is one base away.

Only healthy Caucasian donors were included. Three pairs of female monozygotic twins, all aged roughly 18 to 29 years, made up the twin cohort. Positive isolation kits from Invitrogen were used to isolate CD4+ and CD8+ T cell populations. The same sample was also used in a study of T cells expressing NK-cell markers. As the second publication notes: TCR beta-chain repertoires were profiled in sorted CD3+CD56+NKG2C+, CD3+CD56+NKG2C- and CD3+CD56-NKG2C+ T-cell subsets from several donors. Of the eight sequenced donors, seven were found to be HCMV-seropositive and one was found to be HCMV-seronegative. In several experiments an anti-gammadeltaTCR antibody was added to restrict sorting to alphabetaTCR-expressing T cells. In 5 to 7 donors, the dominant CD3+CD56+NKG2C+ clonotypes were found to rank among the top 10 CD8+ clonotypes and to make up 1.0-7.0% of CD8+ T cells. Those dominant clonotypes were again the most abundant among CD3+CD56-NKG2C+ cells in a handful of donors, at roughly 28.3-60.1%. Whether the expanded NKG2C-expressing T cell clones were specific for HCMV antigens was left unclear. All eight donors whose samples were sequenced were randomly selected healthy volunteers, three of them men and five women. To determine HCMV serostatus, a commercial ELISA kit was used to detect HCMV-specific IgG in serum. MIGEC was used to demultiplex reads and group the reads by UMI, and MiTCR was used to assemble and quantify clonotypes. To exclude erroneous sequences, only TCR cDNA sequences supported by at least two reads were retained. The tcR package was used for downstream repertoire analysis, and clonotypes were matched between fractions using CDR3 nucleotide sequence together with V segment. VDJmatch was used to annotate antigen specificity against VDJdb, with one amino acid substitution in CDR3 allowed.

Sequenced sample: CD8+ T cells sorted from blood. The sequence was obtained from a young woman in good health. The chain is encoded by TRBV6-1 joined to TRBJ2-5; TRBD2 could be the D gene, as 6 bases match. The DNA sequence reads TGTGCCAGCAGCCAGATTCGGGGACTTCAAGAGACCCAGTACTTC. This translates into CASSQIRGLQETQYF.